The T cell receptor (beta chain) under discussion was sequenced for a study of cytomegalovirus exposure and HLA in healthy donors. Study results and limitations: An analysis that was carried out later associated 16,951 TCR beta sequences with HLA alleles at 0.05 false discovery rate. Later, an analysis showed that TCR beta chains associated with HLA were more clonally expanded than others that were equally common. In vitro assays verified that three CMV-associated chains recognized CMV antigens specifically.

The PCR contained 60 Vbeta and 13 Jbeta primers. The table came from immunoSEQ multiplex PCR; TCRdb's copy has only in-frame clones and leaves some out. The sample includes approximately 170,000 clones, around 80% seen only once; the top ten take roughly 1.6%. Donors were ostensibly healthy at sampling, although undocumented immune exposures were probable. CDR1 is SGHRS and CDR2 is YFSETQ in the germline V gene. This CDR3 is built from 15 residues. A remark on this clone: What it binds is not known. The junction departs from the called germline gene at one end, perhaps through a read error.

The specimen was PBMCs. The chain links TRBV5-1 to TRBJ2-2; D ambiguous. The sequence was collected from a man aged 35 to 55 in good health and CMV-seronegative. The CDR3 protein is CASRLAVTSTGELFF. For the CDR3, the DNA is TGCGCCAGCAGGTTGGCCGTAACCAGCACCGGGGAGCTGTTTTTT.